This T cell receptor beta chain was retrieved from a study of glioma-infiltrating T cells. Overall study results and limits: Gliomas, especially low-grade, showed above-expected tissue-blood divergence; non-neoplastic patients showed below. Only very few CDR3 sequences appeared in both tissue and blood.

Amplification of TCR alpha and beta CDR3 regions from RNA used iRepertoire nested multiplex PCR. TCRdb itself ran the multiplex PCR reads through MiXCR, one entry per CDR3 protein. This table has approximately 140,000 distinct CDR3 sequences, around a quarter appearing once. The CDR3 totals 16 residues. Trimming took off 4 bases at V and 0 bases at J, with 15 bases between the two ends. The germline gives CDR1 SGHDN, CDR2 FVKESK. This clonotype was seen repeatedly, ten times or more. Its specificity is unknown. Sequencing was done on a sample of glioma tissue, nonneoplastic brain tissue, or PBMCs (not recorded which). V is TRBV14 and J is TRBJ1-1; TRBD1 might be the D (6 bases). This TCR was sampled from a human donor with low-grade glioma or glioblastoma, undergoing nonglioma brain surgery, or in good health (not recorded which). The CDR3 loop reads CASSRRGGAMNTEAFF. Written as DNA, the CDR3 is TGTGCCAGCAGCCGCCGTGGGGGGGCGATGAACACTGAAGCTTTCTTT.